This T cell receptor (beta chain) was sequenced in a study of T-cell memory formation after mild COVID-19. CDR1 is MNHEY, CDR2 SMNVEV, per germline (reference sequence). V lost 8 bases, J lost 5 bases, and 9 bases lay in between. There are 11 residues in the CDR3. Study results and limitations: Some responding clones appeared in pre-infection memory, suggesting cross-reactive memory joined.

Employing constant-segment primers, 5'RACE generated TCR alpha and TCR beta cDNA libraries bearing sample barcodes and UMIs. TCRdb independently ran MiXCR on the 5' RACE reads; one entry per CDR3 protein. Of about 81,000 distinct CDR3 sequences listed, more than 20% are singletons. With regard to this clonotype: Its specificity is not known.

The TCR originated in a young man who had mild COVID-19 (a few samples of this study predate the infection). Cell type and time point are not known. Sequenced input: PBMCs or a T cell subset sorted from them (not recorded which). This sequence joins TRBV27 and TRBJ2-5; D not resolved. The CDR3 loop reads CASGFLETQYF. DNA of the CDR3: TGTGCCAGCGGGTTTTTGGAGACCCAGTACTTC.